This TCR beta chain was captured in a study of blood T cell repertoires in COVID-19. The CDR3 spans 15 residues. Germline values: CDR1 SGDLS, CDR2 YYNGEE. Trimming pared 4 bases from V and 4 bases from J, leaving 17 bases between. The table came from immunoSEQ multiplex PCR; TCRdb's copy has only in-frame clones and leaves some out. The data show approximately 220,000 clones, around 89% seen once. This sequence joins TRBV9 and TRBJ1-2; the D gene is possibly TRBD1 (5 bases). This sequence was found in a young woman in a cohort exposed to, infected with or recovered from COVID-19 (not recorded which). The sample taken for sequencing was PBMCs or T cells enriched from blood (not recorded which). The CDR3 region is CASSPTEGRGYGYTF. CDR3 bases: TGTGCCAGCAGCCCCACGGAGGGTAGGGGCTATGGCTACACCTTC.